This entry features one T cell receptor beta chain sequence. Its antigen remains unknown. 60 Vbeta and 13 Jbeta primers were used in PCR. The table came from immunoSEQ multiplex PCR; TCRdb's copy has only in-frame clones and leaves some out. The table includes some 150,000 clones, approximately 78% detected once. CDR3 length: 17 residues. Trimming left V 3 bases short and J 0 bases short, with 16 bases between. Germline V lookup: CDR1 SGDLS, CDR2 YYNGEE. The record originates from a study of cytomegalovirus exposure and HLA in healthy donors. General observations from the study: Researchers reported from a later analysis that most CMV-associated TCR beta chains appeared HLA-restricted. Reported performance of the classifier showed diagnosis of cytomegalovirus status with high specificity and sensitivity. Sequencing depth across donors, presence/absence analyses assumed, was roughly uniform.

Sequences were obtained from PBMCs. The chain is built from TRBV9 and TRBJ1-3; D is unclear. This sequence originates from a man between 18 and 29 years old in good health and CMV-seropositive. This CDR3 reads CASSEDSVRSSGNTIYF. DNA of the CDR3: TGTGCCAGCAGCGAGGATTCAGTCAGGTCCTCTGGAAACACCATATATTTT. Based on the CDR3 plus reference TRBV9 and TRBJ1-3, the full variable domain is DSGVTQTPKHLITATGQRVTLRCSPRSGDLSVYWYQQSLDQGLQFLIQYYNGEERAKGNILERFSAQQFPDLHSELNLSSLELGDSALYFCASSEDSVRSSGNTIYFGEGSWLTVV.